Listed here are 12 T cell receptor beta chains from one sample, sequenced in a study of blood T cell repertoires in COVID-19. Sequenced by immunoSEQ multiplex PCR; TCRdb stores in-frame clones only, minus some. The repertoire consists of around 290,000 clones, with approximately 90% occurring once and the leading ten covering roughly 2%. The specimen sequenced was PBMCs or T cells enriched from blood (not recorded which). These receptors originate from a woman in her sixties in a cohort exposed to, infected with or recovered from COVID-19 (not recorded which).

The CDR3 reads CASSLTASGNTGELFF. Written as DNA, the CDR3 is TGTGCCAGCAGTTTAACGGCTAGCGGGAACACCGGGGAGCTGTTTTTT. The chain recombines TRBV28 with TRBJ2-2; 7 bases are shared with TRBD2. The junction had 4 bases not matched to a gene; V was cut back by 2 bases and J by 1 base. CDR3 length: 16 amino acids. In germline, CDR1 is MDHEN, CDR2 SYDVKM.

The rearrangement links TRBV2 to TRBJ2-7; D perhaps matches TRBD1 (5 bases). The CDR3 runs to 11 residues. Germline CDR1 and CDR2: SNHLY and FYNNEI. V lost 10 bases to trimming and J lost 7 bases, with 14 bases between them. The CDR3 reads CATGREREQYF. The CDR3 region has the DNA TGTGCCACCGGCAGGGAACGGGAGCAGTACTTC.

This chain joins TRBV5-1 and TRBJ1-5; 7 bases align to TRBD1. This CDR3 contains 12 residues. V dropped 6 bases and J dropped 7; count of bases not matched to a gene: 4. Germline-derived CDR1 and CDR2 are SGHRS and YFSETQ. CDR3 sequence (DNA): TGCGCCAGCACCAGGGGGACCCAGCCCCAGCATTTT. Its translation is CASTRGTQPQHF.

This clone was seen only once. The chain couples TRBV5-1 to TRBJ2-3, with a tentative D call TRBD2 (5 bases). Germline V gives CDR1 SGHRS, CDR2 YFSETQ. This CDR3 has 14 amino acids. Trimming took 0 bases from V and 2 from J, leaving 7 bases between them. Here the CDR3 DNA reads TGCGCCAGCAGCTTGGCAGGACTCACAGATACGCAGTATTTT. Its translation is CASSLAGLTDTQYF. The full variable domain, completed using reference TRBV5-1 and TRBJ2-3, is KAGVTQTPRYLIKTRGQQVTLSCSPISGHRSVSWYQQTPGQGLQFLFEYFSETQRNKGNFPGRFSGRQFSNSRSEMNVSTLELGDSALYLCASSLAGLTDTQYFGPGTRLTVL.

This rearrangement joins TRBV7-9 to TRBJ2-7; the D gene is possibly TRBD1 (6 bases). The CDR3 sequence is 16 residues long. CDR1 SEHNR and CDR2 FQNEAQ come from the germline V gene (reference sequence). Trimming removed 5 bases from V and 5 bases from J, with 22 bases in between. The CDR3 DNA is TGTGCCAGCAGCCTACGGGCGACCCAGGGGTTCAACGAGCAGTACTTC. Translation: CASSLRATQGFNEQYF.

This clone was seen a few times. The chain recombines TRBV27 with TRBJ2-1; TRBD2 is a possible D gene (5 bases). In germline, CDR1 is MNHEY, CDR2 SMNVEV (reference sequence). This CDR3 is built from 17 residues. Between the trimmed V and J ends, which lost 6 bases and 3 bases, there was a span of 21 bases. This chain's CDR3 is CASSRTPRIQNYNEQFF. CDR3 coding DNA: TGTGCCAGCAGCCGGACTCCAAGGATCCAAAACTACAATGAGCAGTTCTTC.

This sequence joins TRBV27 and TRBJ2-5; 10 bases line up with TRBD1. The CDR3 totals 14 residues. V was pared by 7 bases and J by 6 bases, with 8 bases of the junction left unmatched. Germline CDR1 and CDR2: MNHEY and SMNVEV (reference sequence). DNA for the CDR3: TGTGCCAGCACCCGACGACAGGGGGCAAAGACCCAGTACTTC. Translation: CASTRRQGAKTQYF.

This clone was recorded a few times. This chain links TRBV4-2 with TRBJ1-1; a weak D match, TRBD1 (5 bases). Per the germline V gene, CDR1 is LGHNA and CDR2 is YNFKEQ. V gave up 0 bases and J gave up 5 bases, with 13 bases separating them. The CDR3 totals 15 residues. The CDR3 sequence is CASSQEAGRRTEAFF. As DNA, the CDR3 is TGTGCCAGCAGCCAAGAAGCGGGGCGCCGAACTGAAGCTTTCTTT.

J is TRBJ2-7 and V is TRBV28; possibly TRBD1 for D (5 bases). V shed 2 bases and J shed 6 bases, with 14 bases lying between them. Germline V gene sequence: CDR1 MDHEN, CDR2 SYDVKM. CDR3 length: 14 residues. This CDR3 is CASSLAWGSSEQYF. The DNA of the CDR3 is TGTGCCAGCAGTTTAGCCTGGGGCTCGTCCGAGCAGTACTTC.

The chain uses TRBV6-2 or TRBV6-3 and TRBJ2-7, with 12 bases identical to TRBD2. The germline CDR1 and CDR2 sequences are MNHEY and SVGEGT. V dropped 2 bases and J dropped 3; count of bases not matched to a gene: 8. The CDR3 loop spans 17 amino acids. CDR3 sequence reads: CASSYKTSGRNYYEQYF. The CDR3 DNA is TGTGCCAGCAGTTACAAGACTAGCGGGAGAAACTACTACGAGCAGTACTTC.

A single count supports this clone. The rearrangement joins TRBV5-5 to TRBJ2-1, with 8 bases fitting TRBD2. With 0 bases clipped from V and 6 bases from J, the junction kept 5 bases outside the gene matches. From germline, CDR1 is SGHKS and CDR2 YYEKEE (reference sequence). The CDR3 runs 15 residues. This CDR3 is CASSLGGLVFNEQFF. The CDR3 DNA follows: TGTGCCAGCAGCTTGGGGGGACTAGTTTTCAATGAGCAGTTCTTC.

The V and J genes are TRBV19 and TRBJ2-3, with 15 bases aligning to TRBD2. CDR1 LNHDA and CDR2 SQIVND come from the germline V gene (reference sequence). V lost 5 bases, J lost 1 base, and 7 bases stayed unmatched. This CDR3 is 18 amino acids long. CDR3 nucleotide sequence: TGTGCCAGTAGTTTCGGACTAGCGGGAGGGCCGGGCACAGATACGCAGTATTTT. Amino acids: CASSFGLAGGPGTDTQYF.